This T cell receptor (beta chain) appears in the sequencing data of a study of beta chain features in type 1 diabetes. Regarding the study as a whole: It was among patients, rather than healthy donors, that naive, central memory and Treg TCRB repertoires appeared more similar. The study found moderately but significantly shorter TCRB CDR3s in all four CD4+ subsets of Type 1 diabetes patients.

Expressed TCRB transcripts were sequenced because the entire RNA isolate underwent reverse transcription. Profiling relied on immunoSEQ multiplex PCR, and the TCRdb table lists in-frame clones only, not all of them. The table records more than 300,000 clones, 7% to 10% of them present only once. As to this clone: As yet, its antigen is unknown.

The CDR3 has 14 residues. CDR1 is MNHNS and CDR2 is SASEGT in the germline V gene. The junction had 5 bases not matched to a gene; V was cut back by 5 bases and J by 7 bases. The origin of this receptor is a man aged 25 to 45 with type 1 diabetes. Sequenced: central memory CD4+ T cells from blood. The chain combines TRBV6-1 with TRBJ1-4; 9 nucleotides align to TRBD1. The CDR3 region has the DNA TGTGCCAGCAGTCTACGGGGACAGGGTGAAAAACTGTTTTTT. Translation gives CASSLRGQGEKLFF.